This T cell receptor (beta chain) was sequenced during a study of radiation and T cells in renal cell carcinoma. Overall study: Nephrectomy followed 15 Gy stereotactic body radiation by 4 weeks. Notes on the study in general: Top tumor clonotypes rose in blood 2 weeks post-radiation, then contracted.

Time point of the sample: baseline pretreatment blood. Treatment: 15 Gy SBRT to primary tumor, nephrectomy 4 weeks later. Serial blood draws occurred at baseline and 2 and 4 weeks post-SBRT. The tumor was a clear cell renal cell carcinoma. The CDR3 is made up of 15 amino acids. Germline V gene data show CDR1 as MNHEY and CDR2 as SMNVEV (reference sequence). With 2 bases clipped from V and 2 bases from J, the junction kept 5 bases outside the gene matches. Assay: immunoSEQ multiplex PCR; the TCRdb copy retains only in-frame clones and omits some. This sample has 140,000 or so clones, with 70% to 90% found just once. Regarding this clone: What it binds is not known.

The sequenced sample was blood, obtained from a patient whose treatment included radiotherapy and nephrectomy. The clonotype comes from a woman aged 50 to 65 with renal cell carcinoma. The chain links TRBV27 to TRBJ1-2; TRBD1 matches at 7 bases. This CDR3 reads CASSLKGAQNYGYTF. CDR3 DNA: TGTGCCAGCAGTTTAAAGGGGGCGCAAAACTATGGCTACACCTTC.